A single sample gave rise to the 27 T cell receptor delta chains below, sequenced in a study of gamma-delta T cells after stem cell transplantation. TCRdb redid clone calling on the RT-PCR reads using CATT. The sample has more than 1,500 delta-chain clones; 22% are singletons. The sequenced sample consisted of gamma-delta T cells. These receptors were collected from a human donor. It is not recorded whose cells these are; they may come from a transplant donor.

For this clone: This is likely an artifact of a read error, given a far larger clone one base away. CDR3: CARDGLGTGGLGGTDKLIF. The CDR3 bases are TGTGCCCGTGACGGACTTGGTACTGGGGGACTCGGGGGCACCGATAAACTCATCTTT. The J gene is TRDJ1, the V gene TRDV2; 9 nucleotides line up with TRDD3. Germline values: CDR1 GEAIGNYY, CDR2 EKD. The CDR3 is made up of 19 amino acids.

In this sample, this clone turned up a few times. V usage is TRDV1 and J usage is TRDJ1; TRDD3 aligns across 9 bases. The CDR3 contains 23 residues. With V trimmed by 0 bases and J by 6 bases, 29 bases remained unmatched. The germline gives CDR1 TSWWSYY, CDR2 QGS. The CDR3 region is CALGELWSYRGITGGVPHNKLIF. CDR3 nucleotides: TGTGCTCTTGGGGAACTTTGGAGCTACCGAGGGATTACTGGGGGAGTCCCCCACAATAAACTCATCTTT.

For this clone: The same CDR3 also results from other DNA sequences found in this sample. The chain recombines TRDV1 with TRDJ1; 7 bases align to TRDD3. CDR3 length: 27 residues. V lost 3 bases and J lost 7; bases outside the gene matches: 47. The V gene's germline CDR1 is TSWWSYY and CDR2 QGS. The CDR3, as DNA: TGTGCTCTTGGGGAGTACAACCTCTCCCCGAGGTCTTCCGTACTGGGGATAATACAGGGCCTCGACGGTAAACTCATCTTT. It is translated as CALGEYNLSPRSSVLGIIQGLDGKLIF.

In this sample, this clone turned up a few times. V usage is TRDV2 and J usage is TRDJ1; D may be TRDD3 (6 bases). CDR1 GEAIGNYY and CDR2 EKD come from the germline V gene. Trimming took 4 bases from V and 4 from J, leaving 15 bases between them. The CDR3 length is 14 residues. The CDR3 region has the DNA TGTGCCTGTGATCCTATGGGGATGCGCGATAAACTCATCTTT. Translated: CACDPMGMRDKLIF.

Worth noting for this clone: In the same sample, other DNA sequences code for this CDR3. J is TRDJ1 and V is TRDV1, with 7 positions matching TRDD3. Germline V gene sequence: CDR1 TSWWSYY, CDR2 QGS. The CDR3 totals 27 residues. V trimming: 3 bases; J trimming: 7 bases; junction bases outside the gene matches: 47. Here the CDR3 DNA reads TGTGCTCTTGGGGAGTACAACCTCTCCCCGAGGTCTTCCGTACTGGGGATAATACAGGGCCTCGATGGTAAACTCATCTTT. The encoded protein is CALGEYNLSPRSSVLGIIQGLDGKLIF.

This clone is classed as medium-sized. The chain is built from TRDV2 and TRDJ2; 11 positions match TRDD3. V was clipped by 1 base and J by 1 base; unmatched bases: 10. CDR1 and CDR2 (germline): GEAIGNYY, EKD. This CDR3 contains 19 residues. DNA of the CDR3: TGTGCCTGTGACACGTTGGAGGACTGGGGGATAGGTTTGACAGCACAACTCTTCTTT. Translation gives CACDTLEDWGIGLTAQLFF.

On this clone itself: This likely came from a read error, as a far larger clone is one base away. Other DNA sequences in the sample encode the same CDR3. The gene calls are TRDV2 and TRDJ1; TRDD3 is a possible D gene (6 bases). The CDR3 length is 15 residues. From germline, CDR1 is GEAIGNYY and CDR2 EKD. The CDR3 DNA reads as TGTGCCTGCGACATTCTTACTGGGTATCCCGATAAACTCATCTTT. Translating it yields CACDILTGYPDKLIF.

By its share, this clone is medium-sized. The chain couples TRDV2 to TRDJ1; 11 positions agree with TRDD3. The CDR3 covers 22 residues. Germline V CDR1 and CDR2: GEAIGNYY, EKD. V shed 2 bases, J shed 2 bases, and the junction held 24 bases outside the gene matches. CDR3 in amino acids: CACDIVGPTVLGDKNVTDKLIF. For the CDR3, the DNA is TGTGCCTGTGACATTGTTGGTCCTACTGTACTGGGGGATAAAAACGTGACCGATAAACTCATCTTT.

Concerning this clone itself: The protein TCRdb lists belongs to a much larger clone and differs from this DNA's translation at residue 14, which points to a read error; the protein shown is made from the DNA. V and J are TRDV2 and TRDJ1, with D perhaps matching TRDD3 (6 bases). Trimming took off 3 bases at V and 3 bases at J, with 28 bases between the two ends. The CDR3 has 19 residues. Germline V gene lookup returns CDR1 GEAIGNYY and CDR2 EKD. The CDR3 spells CACDPISHTGRQYADKLIF. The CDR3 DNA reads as TGTGCCTGTGACCCTATTTCACATACTGGGAGACAGTACGCCGATAAACTCATCTTT.

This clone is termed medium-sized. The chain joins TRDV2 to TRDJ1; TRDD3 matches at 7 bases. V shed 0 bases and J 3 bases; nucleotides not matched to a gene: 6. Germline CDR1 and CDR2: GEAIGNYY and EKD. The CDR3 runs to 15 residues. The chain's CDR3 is CACDTVGGSPDKLIF. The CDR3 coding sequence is TGTGCCTGTGACACCGTCGGGGGATCCCCCGATAAACTCATCTTT.

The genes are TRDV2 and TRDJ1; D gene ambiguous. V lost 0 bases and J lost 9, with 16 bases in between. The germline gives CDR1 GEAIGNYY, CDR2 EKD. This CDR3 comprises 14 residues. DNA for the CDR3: TGTGCCTGTGACACCGTCGGAAAAACCGGTGAACTCATCTTT. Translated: CACDTVGKTGELIF.

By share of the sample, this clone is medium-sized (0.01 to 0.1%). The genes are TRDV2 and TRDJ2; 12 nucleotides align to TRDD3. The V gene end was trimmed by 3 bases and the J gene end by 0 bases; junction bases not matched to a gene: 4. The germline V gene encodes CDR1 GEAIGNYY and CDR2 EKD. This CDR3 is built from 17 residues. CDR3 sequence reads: CACDVLGDTALTAQLFF. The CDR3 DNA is TGTGCCTGTGACGTACTGGGGGATACTGCTTTGACAGCACAACTCTTCTTT.

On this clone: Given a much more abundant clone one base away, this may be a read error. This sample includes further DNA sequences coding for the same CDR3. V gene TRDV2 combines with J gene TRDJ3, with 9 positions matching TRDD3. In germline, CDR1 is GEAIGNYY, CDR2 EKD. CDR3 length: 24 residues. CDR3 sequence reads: CACDTAMVGDGGYTSSWDTRQMFF. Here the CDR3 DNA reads TGTGCCTGTGACACCGCGATGGTTGGGGATGGGGGATATACAAGCTCCTGGGACACCAGACAGATGTTTTTC.

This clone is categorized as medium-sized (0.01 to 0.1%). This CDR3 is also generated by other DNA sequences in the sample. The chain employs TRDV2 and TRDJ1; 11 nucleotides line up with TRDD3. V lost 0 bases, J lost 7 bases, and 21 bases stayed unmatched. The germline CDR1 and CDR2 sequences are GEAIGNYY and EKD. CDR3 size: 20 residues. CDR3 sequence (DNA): TGTGCCTGTGACACCGTTAGCCCTAGTTCTACTGGGGGATATTTCGGTAAACTCATCTTT. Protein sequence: CACDTVSPSSTGGYFGKLIF.

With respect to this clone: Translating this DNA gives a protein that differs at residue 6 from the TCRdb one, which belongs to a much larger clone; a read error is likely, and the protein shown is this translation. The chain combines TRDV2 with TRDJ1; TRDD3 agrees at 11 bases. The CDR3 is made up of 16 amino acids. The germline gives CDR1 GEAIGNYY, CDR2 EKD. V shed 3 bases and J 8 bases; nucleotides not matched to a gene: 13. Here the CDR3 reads CACDRPGAGGYLKLIF. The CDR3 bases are TGTGCCTGTGACCGACCGGGTGCTGGGGGATACCTAAAACTCATCTTT.

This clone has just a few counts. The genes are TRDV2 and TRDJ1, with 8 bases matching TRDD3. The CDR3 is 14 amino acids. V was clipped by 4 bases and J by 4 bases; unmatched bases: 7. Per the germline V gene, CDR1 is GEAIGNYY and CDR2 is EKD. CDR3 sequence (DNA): TGTGCCTGTGATGTACTGGGGGTTGACGATAAACTCATCTTT. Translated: CACDVLGVDDKLIF.

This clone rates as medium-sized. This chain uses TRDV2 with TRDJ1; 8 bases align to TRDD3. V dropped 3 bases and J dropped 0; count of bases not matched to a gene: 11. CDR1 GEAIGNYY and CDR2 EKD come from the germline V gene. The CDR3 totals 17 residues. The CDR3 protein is CACDLLTGGPHTDKLIF. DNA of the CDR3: TGTGCCTGTGACCTCCTTACTGGGGGCCCCCACACCGATAAACTCATCTTT.

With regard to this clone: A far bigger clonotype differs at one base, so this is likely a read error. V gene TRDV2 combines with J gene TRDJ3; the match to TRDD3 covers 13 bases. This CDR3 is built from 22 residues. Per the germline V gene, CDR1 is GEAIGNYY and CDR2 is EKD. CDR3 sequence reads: CACDTPVLGDTLRSWDARQMFF. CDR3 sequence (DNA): TGTGCCTGTGACACCCCTGTACTGGGGGATACGCTAAGATCCTGGGACGCCCGACAGATGTTTTTC.

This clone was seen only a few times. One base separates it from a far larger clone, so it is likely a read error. This CDR3 is CACGTILGARYTDKLIF. For the CDR3, the DNA is TGTGCCTGTGGCACGATACTGGGGGCCCGGTACACCGATAAACTCATCTTT. The genes are TRDV2 and TRDJ1; 8 bases are a match to TRDD3. V trimming: 5 bases; J trimming: 0 bases; junction bases outside the gene matches: 13. Germline-derived CDR1 and CDR2 are GEAIGNYY and EKD. There are 17 residues in the CDR3.

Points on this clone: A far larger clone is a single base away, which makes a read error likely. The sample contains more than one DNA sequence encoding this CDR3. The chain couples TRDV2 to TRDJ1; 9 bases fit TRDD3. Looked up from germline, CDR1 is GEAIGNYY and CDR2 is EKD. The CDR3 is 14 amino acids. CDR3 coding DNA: TGTGCCTGTGACCTACTGACTGGGGGAGAAAAACTCATCTTC. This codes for CACDLLTGGEKLIF.

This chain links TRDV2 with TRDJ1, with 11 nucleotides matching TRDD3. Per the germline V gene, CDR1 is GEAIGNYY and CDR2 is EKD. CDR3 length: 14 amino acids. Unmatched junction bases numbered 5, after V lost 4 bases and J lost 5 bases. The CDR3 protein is CACDLLGDKDKLIF. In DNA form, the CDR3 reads TGTGCCTGTGATTTACTGGGGGATAAAGATAAACTCATCTTT.

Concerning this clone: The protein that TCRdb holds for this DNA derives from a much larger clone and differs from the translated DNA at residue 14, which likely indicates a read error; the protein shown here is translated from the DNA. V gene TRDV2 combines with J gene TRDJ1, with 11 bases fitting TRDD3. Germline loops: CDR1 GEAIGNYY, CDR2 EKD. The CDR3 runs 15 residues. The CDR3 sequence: CACDTLLGDKDKLTF. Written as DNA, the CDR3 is TGTGCCTGTGACACCTTACTGGGGGATAAAGATAAACTCACCTTT.

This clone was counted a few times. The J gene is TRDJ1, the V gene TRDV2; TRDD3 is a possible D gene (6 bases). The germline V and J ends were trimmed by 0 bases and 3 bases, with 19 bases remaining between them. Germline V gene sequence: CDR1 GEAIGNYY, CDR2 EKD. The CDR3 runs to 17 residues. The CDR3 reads CACDTVGASSRADKLIF. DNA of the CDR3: TGTGCCTGTGACACCGTGGGGGCCTCTTCTAGGGCCGATAAACTCATCTTT.

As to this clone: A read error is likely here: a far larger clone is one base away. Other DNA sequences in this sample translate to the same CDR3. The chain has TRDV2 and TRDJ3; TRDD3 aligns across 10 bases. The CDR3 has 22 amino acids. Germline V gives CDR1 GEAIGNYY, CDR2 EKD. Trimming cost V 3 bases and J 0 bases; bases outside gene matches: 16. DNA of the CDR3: TGTGCCTGTGACGCTCCTACCGGGGGATACGGGAAGAGCTCCTGGGACACCCGACAGATGTTTTTC. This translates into CACDAPTGGYGKSSWDTRQMFF.

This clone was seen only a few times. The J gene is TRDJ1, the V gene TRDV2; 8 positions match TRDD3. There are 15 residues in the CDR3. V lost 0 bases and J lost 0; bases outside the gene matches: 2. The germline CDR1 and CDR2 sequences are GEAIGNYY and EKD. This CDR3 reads CACDTLLGDTDKLIF. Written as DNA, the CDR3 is TGTGCCTGTGACACCCTACTGGGGGACACCGATAAACTCATCTTT.

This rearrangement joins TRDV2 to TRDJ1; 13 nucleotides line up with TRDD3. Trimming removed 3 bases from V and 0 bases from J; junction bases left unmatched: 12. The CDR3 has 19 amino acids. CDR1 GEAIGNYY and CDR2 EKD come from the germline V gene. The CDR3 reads CACDLVLGDTRRYTDKLIF. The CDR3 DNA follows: TGTGCCTGTGACCTAGTACTGGGGGATACGCGAAGGTACACCGATAAACTCATCTTT.

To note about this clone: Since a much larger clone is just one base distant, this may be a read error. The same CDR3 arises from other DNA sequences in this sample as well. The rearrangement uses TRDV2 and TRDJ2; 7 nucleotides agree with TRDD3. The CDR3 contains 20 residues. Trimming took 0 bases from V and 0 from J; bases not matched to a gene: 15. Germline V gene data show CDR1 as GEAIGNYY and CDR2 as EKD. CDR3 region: CACDTVTTMGDRALTAQLFF. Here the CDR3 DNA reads TGTGCCTGTGACACCGTCACGACCATGGGGGACCGGGCTTTGACAGCACAACTCTTCTTT.